This T cell receptor beta chain was found in a study of T-cell memory formation after mild COVID-19. Study-wide results and limits: Later expanders leaned toward CD4+, whereas clones contracting from day 15 to 85 were balanced CD4/CD8.

Worth noting for this clonotype: Its antigen is unknown.

CDR3 size: 14 residues. Looked up from germline, CDR1 is SGDLS and CDR2 is YYNGEE. Trimming shortened V by 6 bases and J by 3 bases, and 13 bases separated the two germline ends. The TCR alpha and TCR beta cDNA libraries, bearing sample barcodes and UMIs, were generated by 5'RACE using constant-segment primers. MiXCR, applied by TCRdb to the 5' RACE reads, yields one record per CDR3 protein. The sample lists about 360,000 distinct CDR3 sequences, 13% to 15% occurring once. The sequence was collected from a man between 18 and 35 years old who had mild COVID-19 (a few samples of this study predate the infection). Cell type and time point are not known. V usage is TRBV9 and J usage is TRBJ2-1; possible D gene TRBD2, 6 bases. Source material: PBMCs or a T cell subset sorted from them (not recorded which). The DNA for the CDR3 is TGTGCCAGCACCCGGGGGAGAGACTACAATGAGCAGTTCTTC. As protein: CASTRGRDYNEQFF.